This T cell receptor (beta chain) was profiled in a study of cytomegalovirus exposure and HLA in healthy donors (TCRdb year 2017). Concerning the study at large: An earlier analysis of around 600 of the donors reported more than 250 Gb of sequence data and roughly 100 million unique TCR beta sequences from about 180 million T cells. An early release covering 550 to 650 HLA-typed donors comprised approximately 290 gigabases of sequencing data and roughly 86 million unique TCR sequences. The genetic ancestry cluster associated with self-reported Caucasian donors included 80% to 90% of the roughly 400 genotyped donors. The aim of the study was to test whether cataloging public T cell receptors could identify signatures of past pathogen exposure. The study profiled the T cell repertoires of more than 500 subjects by immunosequencing and related them to cytomegalovirus serostatus. Besides the first cohort of hundreds of subjects, a separate validation cohort made up of roughly 130 different subjects was used. The study combined high-throughput TCR immunosequencing, statistical association of individual TCRs with disease status, and machine learning to predict cytomegalovirus infection status. To study patterns of TCR occurrence, a later analysis re-analyzed previously published TCR beta repertoires from under 750 donors and added high-resolution HLA genotyping. The later analysis used no new phenotypic data to find candidate immune exposures, relying instead on TCR beta sequences and their occurrence across donors. To decide whether each TCR beta V gene segment behaved as functional or pseudogenic, an earlier analysis of approximately 620 of the donors relied on high-throughput TCR beta sequencing. Donor age, sex, ethnicity and CMV serostatus were collected together with the repertoire data. A later genetic analysis took genome-wide SNP genotypes for about 60% of the roughly 670 donors and used that subset as a discovery cohort. Every repertoire in the discovery cohort had been generated on one and the same sequencing platform. Both class I and class II loci were covered by HLA typing, at four-digit resolution. Typing coverage differed by locus: A, B, C, DRB1 and DQB1 were typed in about 629-640 donors, DQA1 in about 510, DPA1 in nearly 610, and DPB1 in roughly 450. Because of strong linkage in the cohort, 5 or 6 DR-DQ haplotypes were treated as single units for association and clustering. Across some 400 genotyped donors of the cohort, an average of 235,054 unique TCR beta nucleotide sequences per donor were sequenced, and 15% to 20% of those sequences were non-productive. Overall study results and their limits: The 87-base-pair reads could not distinguish some IMGT-functional V segments, including TRBV6-2 and TRBV6-3, so those segments were excluded. According to a later analysis, parvovirus B19, influenza, CMV and Epstein-Barr virus appeared linked to several top co-occurrence clusters. Roughly uniform sequencing depth across donors was assumed in presence/absence analyses, although this assumption may not hold. A further reported finding was that TCR beta sequences accurately predicted the HLA-A and HLA-B alleles for most subjects in the first cohort. In a later analysis, the rate of TCR association differed among HLA loci, with DRB1 alleles having the most associated TCRs and HLA-C alleles having the fewest. Specific HLA alleles were associated with more than 15,000 TCR beta sequences at a false discovery rate of 0.05 in a later analysis. According to a later analysis, most CMV-associated TCR beta chains appeared to be HLA-restricted, and the HLA associations seemed to be driven largely by CMV exposure. The study gave a list of 150 to 200 TCR beta chains associated with cytomegalovirus. In this cohort, only TCR beta chains were sequenced, and detectable features were limited by the absence of alpha or paired-chain data. CMV serostatus was the only immune exposure information available for the cohort. Because some donors lacked HLA typing at each locus, the association tests relied only on the typed subset. Linkage disequilibrium might explain the correlated functional status among segregating V segments, but an unknown experimental factor could not be ruled out. In a later analysis, HLA-associated TCR beta chains showed more clonal expansion and lower generation probabilities than non-associated chains that were equally common. A later genetic analysis reported fewer N-insertions in productive TCRs among donors in an Asian-associated ancestry cluster than the roughly 620-donor mean. A cluster of highly shared sequence variants was judged likely to be a technical artifact of the sequencing pipeline. The earlier analysis of approximately 560 of the donors excluded some 16 rarely observed V segments, including chromosome 9 orphons, because counts were too low. In a later genetic analysis, a missense DCLRE1C variant was associated with V-gene and J-gene trimming of TCR beta chains, and the association was replicated in an independent cohort. When HLA alleles, especially DR and DQ, strongly co-occurred, attributing TCR associations to individual alleles was difficult. In both the original and validation cohorts, the classifier was reported to diagnose cytomegalovirus status with high specificity and sensitivity. The authors suggested that the approach could potentially be extended to other disease states and immunological phenotypes. Across donors, most TCR sequences were observed very rarely, whereas some public TCRs were present in many individuals. An earlier analysis of some 590 of the donors showed that most TCR beta V segments appeared in productive rearrangements either about 87% or about 30% of the time, which broadly matched IMGT annotations. In vitro tests confirmed that a few of the cytomegalovirus-associated TCR beta chains recognize cytomegalovirus antigens.

About this clone itself: Its binding antigen is unknown. Base-call qualities are not available, and no considerably larger clone is one nucleotide away.

CDR1 LGHNA and CDR2 YNFKEQ are derived from the germline V gene. V is trimmed back by 4 bases and J by 3 bases, and the junction contains 5 bases that no gene match accounts for. The CDR3 holds 14 amino acids from the cysteine to the phenylalanine. Just CDR3 DNA is preserved here, 42 bases in frame from base 1. In total, approximately 700 healthy bone marrow donors made up the cohort. At the time of sampling, all cohort members were nominally healthy, though unrecorded immune exposures were likely present. The donor tested CMV seronegative and was one of the 352 seronegative cohort members. Each donor provided a peripheral blood sample, and peripheral blood mononuclear cells were used for TCR beta sequencing. The Qiagen DNeasy Blood Extraction Kit was used to extract genomic DNA from the blood cell samples. The library was generated by the immunoSEQ multiplex PCR assay. For the multiplex PCR, a mixture combining 60 forward primers for TCR Vbeta segments and 13 reverse primers for TCR Jbeta segments was used. Amplification of the CDR3 region of rearranged TCR beta genes was performed with a multiplex PCR assay on genomic DNA. On the Illumina HiSeq System, the amplified TCR beta libraries were sequenced as 87-base-pair reads. The authors' analysis ran thus. A later analysis tallied around 87 million unique TCR beta chains across the 666 repertoires, and 10 million to 11 million of those chains were shared by two or more donors. Raw reads were error-corrected and collapsed into unique sequences with a nearest-neighbor algorithm that merged closely related sequences to remove PCR and sequencing errors. CDR3 sequences were aligned to IMGT reference sequences to assign V, D and J gene segments. For a sequence to be retained, at least a six-nucleotide match to both a V gene segment and a J gene segment was required. Rearrangements were called productive when the CDR3 lacked stop codons and stayed in frame with V and J; all others were non-productive. Following IMGT convention, CDR3 was defined as the stretch from the second conserved V-encoded cysteine to the conserved J-encoded phenylalanine. In an earlier analysis of some 550 of the donors, sequences lacking an unambiguous match to a single V gene segment were excluded. In an earlier analysis of several hundred of the donors, V segments were called functional above 56.7% productive rearrangements and were called segregating when the between-donor standard deviation exceeded 5%. A statistical classification framework was developed to diagnose cytomegalovirus status using the catalog of TCR beta chain sequences. A later analysis assigned V and J genes by comparing TCR nucleotide sequences with IMGT/GENE-DB human TR gene sequences. In a later analysis, CDR3 sequences and most-parsimonious VDJ recombination scenarios were assigned using the TCRdist pipeline. In a later analysis, every TCR beta chain was defined by the combination of its CDR3 amino acid sequence and its V-gene family, and reads without a unique V-gene family were dropped. As a way to deal with suspected cross-contamination and a sequencing artifact, a later analysis dropped more than 500 nucleotide sequences that were highly shared and had low generation probability. In a later analysis, a clonal expansion index was calculated for each public chain from normalized within-repertoire ranks of inferred template counts. Generation probabilities in a later analysis came from a VDJ recombination model fitted to out-of-frame rearrangements, and those results were checked against IGoR. In a later analysis, hypergeometric tests were used to score TCR-TCR, TCR-HLA and TCR-CMV co-occurrence, with a repertoire-size bias correction applied to TCR pairs. A later analysis estimated false discovery rates by permuting HLA or CMV assignments 20 times. In a later analysis, co-occurring TCRs were grouped with DBSCAN, and TCRdist sequence similarity was added when clustering was performed within HLA-allele-positive subsets. For co-occurrence clustering, repertoires with fewer than 30,000 or more than 120,000 public chains were excluded, along with roughly 5 repertoires with anomalous nucleotide sharing. TCRdb retrieved this table from immuneACCESS and kept in-frame rearrangements only. Not all clones are present; in checked studies, unresolved V genes account for under half, and no reason is known for the remainder. The V and J calls and clone size come from that table; D and trimming were worked out from the DNA. A total of about 37,000 clones appear in this sample, over 60% of them only once. Roughly 3.7% of the sample is in the top ten clones.

This TCR was recovered from a man aged 40-55 years in good health and CMV-seronegative. The sample was PBMCs. The receptor chain draws on TRBV4-2 and TRBJ2-7; TRBD1 agrees with 8 junctional bases. The nucleotides are TGTGCCAGCAGCCCTCTGGGACAGGACTACGAGCAGTACTTC. Its translation reads: CASSPLGQDYEQYF.